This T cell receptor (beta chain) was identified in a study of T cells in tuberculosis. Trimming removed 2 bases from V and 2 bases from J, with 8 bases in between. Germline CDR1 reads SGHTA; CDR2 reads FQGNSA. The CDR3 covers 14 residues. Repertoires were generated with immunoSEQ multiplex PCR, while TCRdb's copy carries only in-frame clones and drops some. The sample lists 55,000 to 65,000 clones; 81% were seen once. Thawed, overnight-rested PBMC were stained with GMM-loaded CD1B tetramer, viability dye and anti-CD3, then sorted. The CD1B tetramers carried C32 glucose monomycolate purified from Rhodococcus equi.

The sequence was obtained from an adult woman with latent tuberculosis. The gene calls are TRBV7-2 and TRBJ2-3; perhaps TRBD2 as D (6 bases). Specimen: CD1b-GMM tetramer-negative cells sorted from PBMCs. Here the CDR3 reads CASSLRGTTDTQYF. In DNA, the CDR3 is TGTGCCAGCAGCTTACGGGGGACCACAGATACGCAGTATTTT.